The 10 T cell receptor beta chains below come from one sample, sequenced in a study of T cell repertoires in cytomegalovirus infection. One entry per CDR3 protein results from TCRdb running MiXCR on the reads. The table shows 110,000 or so distinct CDR3 sequences, with around 30% occurring only once. Their recognized antigens are unknown. Sample: CD8+ T cells from cultured PBMCs, taken from culture after CMV antigen stimulation. The receptors originated from a human donor in good health (CMV status not recorded). Some clones in this sample may be carry-over from other donors' samples.

In this sample, this clonotype turned up a few times. V is TRBV6-2 or TRBV6-3 and J is TRBJ2-1; TRBD2 matches 8 bases. Germline V gives CDR1 MNHEY, CDR2 SVGEGT. Losses at the gene ends were 11 bases for V and 3 bases for J; bases not matched to a gene: 9. CDR3 length equals 14 residues. The CDR3 here is CAVEMSGGYNEQFF. CDR3 bases: TGTGCCGTTGAAATGAGCGGGGGCTACAATGAGCAGTTCTTC.

At least ten counts were recorded for this clonotype. The CDR3 is CASSGLQGLQETQYF. CDR3 DNA sequence: TGTGCCAGCAGCGGGCTACAGGGCCTCCAAGAGACCCAGTACTTC. The rearrangement uses TRBV7-8 and TRBJ2-5; D may be TRBD1 (6 bases). There are 15 residues in the CDR3. V lost 5 bases to trimming and J lost 1 base, with 14 bases between them. The germline V gene has CDR1 SGHVS and CDR2 FQNEAQ.

This clonotype has more than one count but fewer than ten. This rearrangement joins TRBV7-2 to TRBJ2-5; D is perhaps TRBD1 (6 bases). V shed 7 bases and J shed 5 bases, with 20 bases lying between them. This CDR3 contains 15 residues. Germline-derived CDR1 and CDR2 are SGHTA and FQGNSA. This CDR3 reads CASTPSYVRGETQYF. CDR3 bases: TGTGCCAGCACCCCAAGTTACGTGAGGGGGGAGACCCAGTACTTC.

With regard to this clonotype: A read error may be the cause here, since a much bigger clone is one base away. The rearrangement uses TRBV7-8 and TRBJ1-1; weak D call: TRBD1 (6 bases). The germline V gene has CDR1 SGHVS and CDR2 FQNEAQ. The CDR3 totals 13 residues. Here the CDR3 reads CPSSPGDVNEAFF. The DNA of the CDR3 is TGTCCCAGCAGCCCAGGGGACGTTAATGAAGCTTTCTTT. The full variable domain, in which reference TRBV7-8 and TRBJ1-1 provide the parts outside the CDR3, is GAGVSQSPRYKVAKRGQDVALRCDPISGHVSLFWYQQALGQGPEFLTYFQNEAQLDKSGLPSDRFFAERPEGSVSTLKIQRTQQEDSAVYLCPSSPGDVNEAFFGQGTRLTVV.

V and J are TRBV10-3 and TRBJ2-3; D ambiguous. The CDR3 covers 15 residues. With 4 bases removed from V and 0 bases from J, the gap between germline ends came to 11 bases. Germline V gene sequence: CDR1 ENHRY, CDR2 SYGVKD. Here the CDR3 reads CAISGAPSSTDTQYF. CDR3 nucleotides: TGTGCCATCAGTGGTGCCCCCTCGAGCACAGATACGCAGTATTTT.

The sample holds a few counts of this clonotype. The chain has TRBV29-1 and TRBJ2-3; 8 nucleotides match TRBD1. The CDR3 extends over 15 amino acids. The trim removed 4 bases at V and 2 bases at J, leaving 8 bases unmatched. Looked up from germline, CDR1 is SQVTM and CDR2 is ANQGSEA. The CDR3 DNA sequence: TGCAGCGTTGGGACAGGGACTTTCGACACAGATACGCAGTATTTT. Encoded protein: CSVGTGTFDTDTQYF.

J is TRBJ2-2 and V is TRBV27; 7 bases align to TRBD2. With 6 bases clipped from V and 6 bases from J, the junction kept 7 bases outside the gene matches. This CDR3 has 14 residues. Germline V gene data show CDR1 as MNHEY and CDR2 as SMNVEV (reference sequence). For the CDR3, the DNA is TGTGCCAGCAGGGGGGGGGGTTCGGCCGGGGAGCTGTTTTTT. It yields the protein CASRGGGSAGELFF.

This sequence joins TRBV7-9 and TRBJ2-7, with 8 bases that match TRBD1. With 5 bases clipped from V and 2 bases from J, the junction kept 11 bases outside the gene matches. The CDR3 consists of 16 residues. Looked up from germline, CDR1 is SEHNR and CDR2 is FQNEAQ (reference sequence). The CDR3 DNA sequence: TGTGCCAGCAGCCCGCGCGGGACAGGAGCTCCCTACGAGCAGTACTTC. It specifies CASSPRGTGAPYEQYF.

The gene calls are TRBV5-6 and TRBJ1-2; D uncertain. CDR3 length: 12 residues. CDR1 is SGHDT and CDR2 is YYEEEE in the germline V gene. V shed 4 bases and J shed 5 bases, with 9 bases lying between them. The CDR3 is CASSPQRYGYTF. The CDR3 DNA reads TGTGCCAGCAGCCCTCAGAGATATGGCTACACCTTC.

This clonotype was seen a handful of times. The genes are TRBV2 and TRBJ1-5, with a weak D call TRBD1 (5 bases). CDR3 length: 12 amino acids. The V gene lost 6 bases and the J gene lost 7 bases, with 10 bases spanning the gap. Germline V gives CDR1 SNHLY, CDR2 FYNNEI. The CDR3 region is CASSRVTQPQHF. CDR3 DNA: TGTGCCAGCAGCAGGGTAACGCAGCCCCAGCATTTT.